This entry concerns a single T cell receptor (beta chain). Its antigen is as yet unknown. The CDR3 sequence is 14 residues long. Germline V gene sequence: CDR1 LGHNA, CDR2 YNFKEQ. The trim removed 0 bases at V and 11 bases at J, leaving 7 bases unmatched. TCRdb's table, derived via immunoSEQ multiplex PCR, lists solely in-frame clones and lacks some. The sample lists roughly 92,000 clones, about nine tenths occurring once. The sample belongs to a study of graft-versus-host responses after intestinal transplantation. The J gene is TRBJ1-1, the V gene TRBV4-2; the match to TRBD1 covers 9 bases. The source material was unstimulated CD4+ T cells sorted from spleen or lymph node cells, sampled before intestinal transplant. The sequence came from a human donor who received an intestinal transplant. The CDR3 nucleotides are TGTGCCAGCAGCCAAGATGGTGGGACAGGGTCGGCTTTCTTT. This codes for CASSQDGGTGSAFF.